A single sample gave rise to the 27 T cell receptor beta chains below, sequenced in a study of identical twins. TCRdb independently ran MiXCR on the 5' RACE reads; one entry per CDR3 protein. The sample lists a few hundred thousand distinct CDR3 sequences; more than 9% were seen once. This same sample was also part of a study on yellow fever vaccine responses in identical twins.

Sequenced material: PBMCs. Receptor source: a woman aged 18-29 years in good health.

The chain is built from TRBV7-9 and TRBJ2-7; D might be TRBD1 (5 bases). Deletions cut 5 bases from V and 0 bases from J, with 11 bases between. CDR3 length: 14 residues. From germline, CDR1 is SEHNR and CDR2 FQNEAQ (reference sequence). CDR3 residues: CASSTRQSSYEQYF. The CDR3 DNA is TGTGCCAGCAGCACTCGACAGAGCTCCTACGAGCAGTACTTC. Variable domain in full (rest from reference TRBV7-9 and TRBJ2-7): DTGVSQNPRHKITKRGQNVTFRCDPISEHNRLYWYRQTLGQGPEFLTYFQNEAQLEKSRLLSDRFSAERPKGSFSTLEIQRTEQGDSAMYLCASSTRQSSYEQYFGPGTRLTVT.

At least ten counts were recorded for this clonotype. This sequence joins TRBV20-1 and TRBJ2-3; 8 positions agree with TRBD2. The CDR3 runs to 16 residues. The V gene end was trimmed by 0 bases and the J gene end by 5 bases; junction bases not matched to a gene: 10. Germline V gene sequence: CDR1 DFQATT, CDR2 SNEGSKA (reference sequence). The CDR3 region has the DNA TGCAGTGCTAGAGATTTCACTAGCGGACCCGGAGATACGCAGTATTTT. It specifies CSARDFTSGPGDTQYF.

This clonotype was recorded many times. The chain carries TRBV4-3 and TRBJ2-2, with D possibly matching TRBD2 (5 bases). V lost 0 bases and J lost 6, with 11 bases in between. Germline V gives CDR1 LGHNA, CDR2 YSLEER. The CDR3 covers 15 residues. The chain's CDR3 is CASSQDRASPGELFF. CDR3 in DNA: TGCGCCAGCAGCCAAGATCGAGCTAGCCCCGGGGAGCTGTTTTTT.

This clonotype was seen a few times. The chain uses TRBV7-3 and TRBJ2-2, with TRBD1 matching over 9 bases. V shed 4 bases and J 0 bases; nucleotides not matched to a gene: 3. The CDR3 covers 16 residues. Per the germline V gene, CDR1 is SGHTA and CDR2 is FQGTGA. This chain's CDR3 is CASSSRQGANTGELFF. CDR3 DNA sequence: TGTGCCAGCAGCTCCCGACAGGGGGCGAACACCGGGGAGCTGTTTTTT.

The rearrangement links TRBV2 to TRBJ2-7; 8 bases are shared with TRBD2. With V trimmed by 7 bases and J by 2 bases, 7 bases remained unmatched. The CDR3 extends over 14 amino acids. The germline gives CDR1 SNHLY, CDR2 FYNNEI. The CDR3 bases are TGTGCCAGCAAAGTAGCGGGGTCTACCTACGAGCAGTACTTC. Translated: CASKVAGSTYEQYF.

There are a few counts of this clonotype. The V gene is TRBV27, the J gene TRBJ2-7; TRBD1 matches at 8 bases. The V segment lost 6 bases and the J segment 0 bases; nucleotides outside the gene matches: 10. Germline V gene lookup returns CDR1 MNHEY and CDR2 SMNVEV (reference sequence). This CDR3 comprises 16 residues. The CDR3 here is CASSPMRTGNSYEQYF. The CDR3 nucleotides read TGTGCCAGCAGCCCGATGAGGACAGGGAACTCCTACGAGCAGTACTTC.

This clonotype has a count of ten or more. J is TRBJ2-4 and V is TRBV11-1, with 12 bases aligning to TRBD2. V lost 4 bases, J lost 1 base, and 8 bases stayed unmatched. The germline gives CDR1 SGHAT, CDR2 FQDESV (reference sequence). This CDR3 is built from 18 residues. CDR3 amino acids: CASSSLTSGGYAKNIQYF. The CDR3 region has the DNA TGTGCCAGCAGCTCCTTGACTAGCGGGGGTTATGCCAAAAACATTCAGTACTTC.

In its sample, this clonotype was seen a few times. The V gene is TRBV20-1, the J gene TRBJ1-2; 9 bases are shared with TRBD1. With V trimmed by 4 bases and J by 4 bases, 4 bases remained unmatched. Germline lookup yields CDR1 DFQATT and CDR2 SNEGSKA (reference sequence). This CDR3 has 13 residues. For the CDR3, the DNA is TGCAGTGCTACGGTGGGACAGGGCTATGGCTACACCTTC. This translates into CSATVGQGYGYTF.

This clonotype was seen only a few times. This chain uses TRBV2 with TRBJ2-3, with D perhaps matching TRBD2 (6 bases). V shed 6 bases and J shed 2 bases, with 21 bases lying between them. Germline CDR1 SNHLY, CDR2 FYNNEI. The CDR3 has 17 amino acids. The CDR3, as DNA: TGTGCCAGCAGCACCGGAGGTGGAGGGAGGCACACAGATACGCAGTATTTT. It is translated as CASSTGGGGRHTDTQYF.

This clonotype occurred a few times. The chain recombines TRBV12-3 or TRBV12-4 with TRBJ2-1, with 12 bases that match TRBD2. J gave up 8 bases and V 5 bases, and 10 bases lay outside the gene matches. The CDR3 has 16 amino acids. This CDR3 is CASSDFRLAGGDEQFF. DNA of the CDR3: TGTGCCAGCAGTGACTTCCGGCTAGCGGGAGGGGATGAGCAGTTCTTC.

This clonotype was recorded a few times. This sequence joins TRBV14 and TRBJ1-2; D possibly corresponds to TRBD1 (5 bases). This CDR3 comprises 13 residues. Trimming cost V 2 bases and J 4 bases, with 8 bases left between them. Per the germline V gene, CDR1 is SGHDN and CDR2 is FVKESK. The CDR3 nucleotides read TGTGCCAGCAGCCAATATGACAGCTATGGCTACACCTTC. Its protein is CASSQYDSYGYTF.

This clonotype has just a few counts. The chain has TRBV2 and TRBJ2-5, with 7 bases fitting TRBD1. With V trimmed by 4 bases and J by 4 bases, 9 bases remained unmatched. The CDR3 covers 15 residues. Germline CDR1 SNHLY, CDR2 FYNNEI. The CDR3 loop is CASSGSVTGPETQYF. The CDR3 DNA reads as TGTGCCAGCAGTGGTTCCGTGACAGGGCCAGAGACCCAGTACTTC.

The sample holds many counts of this clonotype. The V gene is TRBV4-1, the J gene TRBJ2-1; maybe TRBD1 (6 bases). Trimming shortened V by 0 bases and J by 4 bases, and 10 bases separated the two germline ends. Germline CDR1 and CDR2: MGHRA and YSYEKL. This CDR3 contains 15 residues. The CDR3 sequence is CASSQDQGLYNEQFF. DNA of the CDR3: TGCGCCAGCAGCCAAGATCAGGGGTTATACAATGAGCAGTTCTTC.

The chain recombines TRBV7-8 with TRBJ2-7, with TRBD1 matching 8 bases. This CDR3 has 14 amino acids. The germline CDR1 and CDR2 sequences are SGHVS and FQNEAQ. The V segment lost 5 bases and the J segment 3 bases; nucleotides outside the gene matches: 6. The CDR3 DNA sequence: TGTGCCAGCAGCGCAGGGGGCCCAATCTACGAGCAGTACTTC. Protein: CASSAGGPIYEQYF.

This clonotype was counted between two and nine times. The chain has TRBV9 and TRBJ1-2, with TRBD1 matching over 12 bases. The ends lost 0 bases at V and 8 bases at J; junction bases unmatched: 8. The germline CDR1 and CDR2 sequences are SGDLS and YYNGEE. The CDR3 sequence is 16 residues long. The CDR3 protein is CASSVGPGQGARGYTF. As DNA, the CDR3 is TGTGCCAGCAGCGTAGGGCCGGGACAGGGGGCGCGAGGCTACACCTTC.

The J gene is TRBJ2-5, the V gene TRBV12-3 or TRBV12-4; 8 positions match TRBD2. The CDR3 contains 17 residues. With V trimmed by 2 bases and J by 4 bases, 12 bases remained unmatched. CDR3 in amino acids: CASSLSLGGRKGETQYF. Written as DNA, the CDR3 is TGTGCCAGCAGTTTAAGTCTCGGCGGGAGGAAGGGAGAGACCCAGTACTTC.

This clonotype was found many times. The gene calls are TRBV5-1 and TRBJ2-7; 8 nucleotides agree with TRBD1. The CDR3 contains 14 residues. CDR1 is SGHRS and CDR2 is YFSETQ in the germline V gene. Trimming cost V 3 bases and J 4 bases; bases outside gene matches: 6. The CDR3 sequence: CASSSGQGWYEQYF. CDR3 DNA: TGCGCCAGCAGCTCTGGACAGGGTTGGTACGAGCAGTACTTC.

The CDR3 bases are TGTGCCACCAGCCTGGATCTTACCTACGAGCAGTACTTC. Translated, it gives CATSLDLTYEQYF. The chain is built from TRBV15 and TRBJ2-7; D remains unclear. V lost 5 bases, J lost 2 bases, and 10 bases lay in between. CDR3 length: 13 residues. Germline values: CDR1 LNHNV, CDR2 YYDKDF (reference sequence).

The chain carries TRBV6-1 and TRBJ2-4; no definite D call. CDR1 is MNHNS and CDR2 is SASEGT in the germline V gene. The V gene lost 6 bases and the J gene lost 8 bases, with 17 bases spanning the gap. CDR3 length: 14 residues. The CDR3 DNA is TGTGCCAGCAGAACGACGGTTCCAACCGACATTCAGTACTTC. The encoded protein is CASRTTVPTDIQYF.

The rearrangement uses TRBV27 and TRBJ2-2; weak D call: TRBD1 (6 bases). V lost 9 bases to trimming and J lost 5 bases, with 16 bases between them. The germline CDR1 and CDR2 sequences are MNHEY and SMNVEV (reference sequence). CDR3 length: 14 amino acids. The CDR3 coding sequence is TGTGCCAGTACAACAGGGTTATCGACCGGGGAGCTGTTTTTT. Its protein is CASTTGLSTGELFF.

Ten or more counts support this clonotype. This chain links TRBV3-1 with TRBJ2-1, with a weak D call TRBD2 (5 bases). V was pared by 1 base and J by 5 bases, with 12 bases between. CDR3 size: 15 residues. The germline CDR1 and CDR2 sequences are LGHDT and YNNKEL (reference sequence). Here the CDR3 reads CASSQAGSLHNEQFF. The DNA for the CDR3 is TGTGCCAGCAGCCAAGCGGGATCCCTCCACAATGAGCAGTTCTTC.

The V and J genes are TRBV7-9 and TRBJ2-7, with 9 nucleotides matching TRBD2. Germline CDR1 reads SEHNR; CDR2 reads FQNEAQ (reference sequence). Germline trimming cut 1 base from V and 5 bases from J; bases unmatched to any gene: 3. This CDR3 is 14 amino acids long. The CDR3 bases are TGTGCCAGCAGCTTAGTACTAGCGGGCAACGAGCAGTACTTC. As protein: CASSLVLAGNEQYF.

The table lists this clonotype with a few counts. V usage is TRBV15 and J usage is TRBJ1-2; 8 nucleotides align to TRBD1. V was pared by 3 bases and J by 2 bases, with 14 bases of the junction left unmatched. CDR3 length: 18 residues. Germline V gene data show CDR1 as LNHNV and CDR2 as YYDKDF (reference sequence). CDR3 DNA sequence: TGTGCCACCAGCAGCGCGACAGGGGACCTCGTCTTAAACTATGGCTACACCTTC. Translating gives CATSSATGDLVLNYGYTF.

There are many counts of this clonotype. The rearrangement uses TRBV20-1 and TRBJ2-3; D is unclear. The V end lost 0 bases, the J end lost 6 bases, and 10 bases lay between the germline ends. Germline CDR1 reads DFQATT; CDR2 reads SNEGSKA (reference sequence). CDR3 length equals 13 residues. CDR3 amino acids: CSARDPRSDTQYF. CDR3 in DNA: TGCAGTGCTAGAGATCCCAGGTCGGATACGCAGTATTTT.

Only a few counts were recorded for this clonotype. The genes are TRBV4-2 and TRBJ1-5, with D hard to call. Trimming stripped 5 bases from V and 0 bases from J, with 8 bases between. This CDR3 comprises 14 residues. The germline V gene encodes CDR1 LGHNA and CDR2 YNFKEQ. CDR3 in DNA: TGTGCCAGCAGCGAACCAGATAGCAATCAGCCCCAGCATTTT. Translated: CASSEPDSNQPQHF.

There are many counts of this clonotype. The J gene is TRBJ2-7, the V gene TRBV6-2 or TRBV6-3; D call uncertain. The CDR3 covers 15 residues. Trimming took 5 bases from V and 4 from J, leaving 18 bases between them. Germline V gene lookup returns CDR1 MNHEY and CDR2 SVGEGT. The CDR3 nucleotides read TGTGCCAGCAGTCCCACTACCACCGCCTTTTACGAGCAGTACTTC. Protein: CASSPTTTAFYEQYF.

This clonotype appeared a few times. The chain joins TRBV15 to TRBJ2-7; D remains unclear. The CDR3 is 16 amino acids. The V gene's germline CDR1 is LNHNV and CDR2 YYDKDF (reference sequence). V was shortened by 2 bases and J by 0 bases, with 14 bases between the two germline ends. The CDR3 reads CATSRPEGRSSYEQYF. The CDR3 DNA reads as TGTGCCACCAGCAGACCGGAAGGCCGGAGCTCCTACGAGCAGTACTTC.